The clone carrying this T cell receptor beta chain has just a few counts. Its antigen is not identified. With constant-segment primers, 5'RACE yielded cDNA libraries of TCR alpha and TCR beta that carried sample barcodes and UMIs. TCRdb reprocessed the 5' RACE reads via MiXCR and lists one record per CDR3 protein. The sample carries 300,000 or so distinct CDR3 sequences, roughly 15% recorded once. The entry originates in a study of T-cell memory formation after mild COVID-19. V was shortened by 1 base and J by 0 bases, with 15 bases between the two germline ends. CDR1 LGHNA and CDR2 YNFKEQ come from the germline V gene. CDR3 length: 18 amino acids. Study-level results: Some clones that responded turned up in pre-infection memory, which suggests that cross-reactive memory joined in. Day 15 to 85 contractors were CD4/CD8 balanced; later expanders leaned CD4+.

This TCR was sampled from a man younger than 35 who had mild COVID-19 (a few samples of this study predate the infection). Cell type and time point are not known. Sequencing input: PBMCs or a T cell subset sorted from them (not recorded which). The gene calls are TRBV4-2 and TRBJ2-2; a possible D gene is TRBD2 (6 bases). The CDR3 here is CASSQVGGAPTNTGELFF. In DNA form, the CDR3 reads TGTGCCAGCAGCCAAGTTGGAGGGGCCCCTACGAACACCGGGGAGCTGTTTTTT.